The T cell receptor beta chain described here comes from a study of shared clonotypes between healthy human individuals. Libraries were prepared by immunoSEQ multiplex PCR; TCRdb keeps only in-frame clonotypes and omits some of them. The sample has over a million clones; roughly 96% are singletons. The germline CDR1 and CDR2 sequences are ENHRY and SYGVKD. CDR3 length: 15 residues. Trimming stripped 4 bases from V and 6 bases from J, with 17 bases between. The source of this sequence is a man aged 25-40 years in good health. The chain employs TRBV10-3 and TRBJ2-3; perhaps TRBD1 as D (6 bases). Sample: naive CD4+ T cells sorted from blood. The subset denotes: CD45RA+ positively selected. The CDR3 DNA follows: TGTGCCATCAGTGCCCCGGGACAAACAGGGGATACGCAGTATTTT. This translates into CAISAPGQTGDTQYF.